This TCR beta chain was documented in a study of vaccination and CD4 T cells after COVID-19. Regarding treatment: approximately 10-day PBMC culture with coronavirus spike peptide pools or control peptides (ViraFEST assay). The Oncomine TCR Beta short-read assay generated sequence data from the DNA of cultured CD4+ T cells. TCRdb ran MiXCR on the PCR reads and lists one entry per CDR3 protein. Among about 13,000 distinct CDR3 sequences listed, 75% to 80% were seen once. Regarding this clonotype: As yet, its antigen is unknown.

Sequenced sample: CD4+ T cells from blood, cultured in vitro. This TCR came from a human donor who had recovered from COVID-19.

CDR3 nucleotides: TGTGCCAGCACCCTAGGGGGGGAGTTCGAGCAGTACTTC. Its protein product is CASTLGGEFEQYF. The chain couples TRBV28 to TRBJ2-7; TRBD2 might be the D (7 bases). This CDR3 comprises 13 residues. V shed 7 bases and J shed 6 bases, with 16 bases lying between them. Germline CDR1 reads MDHEN; CDR2 reads SYDVKM.